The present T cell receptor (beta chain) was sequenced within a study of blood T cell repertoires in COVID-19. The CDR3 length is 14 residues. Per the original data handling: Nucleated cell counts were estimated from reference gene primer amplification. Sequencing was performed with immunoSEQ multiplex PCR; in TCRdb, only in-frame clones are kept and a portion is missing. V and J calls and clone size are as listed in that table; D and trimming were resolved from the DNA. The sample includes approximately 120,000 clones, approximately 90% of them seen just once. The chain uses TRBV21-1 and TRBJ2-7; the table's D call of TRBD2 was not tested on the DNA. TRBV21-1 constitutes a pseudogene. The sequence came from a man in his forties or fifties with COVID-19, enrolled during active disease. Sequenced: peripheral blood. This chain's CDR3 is CPRIGGGSSYEQYF. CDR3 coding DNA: TGTCCACGAATAGGGGGGGGGAGCTCCTACGAGCAGTACTTC.